One and the same sample provided the 5 T cell receptor beta chains below, sequenced in a study of T cell responses to AZD1222 COVID-19 vaccine. Some clones are missing from TCRdb's copy, which holds only in-frame ones; the method was immunoSEQ multiplex PCR. The sample yields around 180,000 clones, 85% to 90% seen once. Sequenced here: peripheral blood, sampled on day 0 of AZD1222 vaccination. All receptors come from an adult in good health.

The rearrangement uses TRBV27 and TRBJ2-2, with D perhaps matching TRBD2 (6 bases). V was trimmed by 5 bases and J by 3 bases, leaving 22 bases between them. The CDR3 sequence is 18 residues long. Germline CDR1 is MNHEY and CDR2 is SMNVEV (reference sequence). The CDR3 DNA sequence: TGTGCCAGCAGTGCCCCCCCAGGAGGGTTCTCCGACACCGGGGAGCTGTTTTTT. This translates into CASSAPPGGFSDTGELFF.

The chain combines TRBV11-2 with TRBJ1-1, with TRBD1 as a possible D gene (5 bases). Germline V CDR1 and CDR2: SGHAT, FQNNGV. This CDR3 is built from 12 residues. Trimming cost V 3 bases and J 11 bases, with 13 bases left between them. DNA of the CDR3: TGTGCCAGCAGCTTCCTAGGGGACGGGGCTTTCTTT. Translation: CASSFLGDGAFF.

The genes are TRBV29-1 and TRBJ2-5, with TRBD1 matching over 8 bases. The germline gives CDR1 SQVTM, CDR2 ANQGSEA. This CDR3 is built from 12 residues. V lost 7 bases to trimming and J lost 5 bases; unmatched junction nucleotides: 6. CDR3 loop: CSGFQGAETQYF. The CDR3 nucleotides read TGCAGCGGGTTTCAGGGGGCGGAGACCCAGTACTTC.

The chain links TRBV28 to TRBJ2-1, with D perhaps TRBD2 (6 bases). The V end lost 7 bases, the J end lost 9 bases, and 19 bases lay between the germline ends. The CDR3 covers 14 residues. Germline V gene data show CDR1 as MDHEN and CDR2 as SYDVKM. CDR3 loop: CASILAEGPGEQFF. The DNA for the CDR3 is TGTGCCAGCATACTCGCGGAGGGGCCCGGTGAGCAGTTCTTC.

The chain has TRBV28 and TRBJ2-5, with 8 bases identical to TRBD2. The V gene's germline CDR1 is MDHEN and CDR2 SYDVKM. With 6 bases clipped from V and 1 base from J, the junction kept 7 bases outside the gene matches. The CDR3 totals 15 residues. In nucleotides, the CDR3 is TGTGCCAGCAGATTAGCGGGAAAAGGCCAAGAGACCCAGTACTTC. This translates into CASRLAGKGQETQYF.